This T cell receptor beta chain was identified during a study of T cell therapy after organ transplantation. Overall study: Of around 10 patients, eight responded clinically and two did not. Study findings and constraints: Confounding by concurrent antirejection or antiviral medications was not assessed. Endogenous clonotypes not in therapy products appeared after therapy alongside transferred ones.

Comments on this clone: The antigen is undetermined.

Time point reported: 4-8 weeks after completion of therapy. The repertoire was sequenced with immunoSEQ multiplex PCR; TCRdb's copy has only in-frame clones and lacks some. The table lists approximately 20,000 clones, about four fifths of them singletons. Material: CD8+ T cells from blood, obtained after autologous CMV-specific T cell therapy. This TCR came from a human patient who had received a solid organ transplant and had CMV disease. Part of the T cells may come from the graft donor.

Here the CDR3 DNA reads TGTGCCAGCAGTCTTACAAGAGGCTCCTACAATGAGCAGTTCTTC. Protein: CASSLTRGSYNEQFF. The chain uses TRBV27 and TRBJ2-1; D gene uncertain. Germline V gene data show CDR1 as MNHEY and CDR2 as SMNVEV (reference sequence). Trimming stripped 5 bases from V and 0 bases from J, with 11 bases between. The CDR3 runs 15 residues.